This TCR beta chain was obtained from a study of monozygotic twins with inflammatory bowel disease. Each donor supplied about 2.5 ml of blood. Eight distinct reactions (per sample) were used to make the cDNA. For each CDR3 protein, TCRdb gives one entry from its re-call of the 5' RACE reads, without DNA. The sample has about 160,000 distinct CDR3 sequences. The CDR3 consists of 16 residues. The germline V gene has CDR1 SGHRS and CDR2 YFSETQ. The V gene is TRBV5-1, the J gene TRBJ2-4; no DNA is available, so the TRBD1 call from TCRdb remains unchecked. The receptor was isolated from a human donor with ulcerative colitis or Crohn's disease, or a healthy co-twin of an affected twin (not recorded which). Input material: blood. CDR3 sequence: CASSLRTGTAQNIQYF.